This TCR beta chain was recorded in a study of CD8 T cells in ankylosing spondylitis. Looked up from germline, CDR1 is MNHNS and CDR2 is SASEGT. The CDR3 totals 14 residues. Trimming cost V 5 bases and J 2 bases, with 13 bases left between them. One entry per CDR3 protein, called by TCRdb with MiXCR from the 5' RACE reads. Of some 840,000 distinct CDR3 sequences listed, 12% are singletons. The table lists this clonotype with a few counts. What it recognizes is unknown. Study conclusions and caveats: Reportedly, disease-linked clones are significantly enriched in ankylosing spondylitis patients' matched synovial fluid. Within ankylosing spondylitis blood, a TCR beta motif made up of fewer than ten highly homologous variants appeared to be characteristic. Prior work had noted some motif variants in reactive arthritis blood and synovial fluid.

This TCR came from a male donor with ankylosing spondylitis. The sample consisted of blood, either unsorted or a sorted T cell fraction (not recorded which). The chain recombines TRBV6-1 with TRBJ2-7, with D tentatively TRBD2 (6 bases). The CDR3 reads CASSRAGRPYEQYF. The CDR3 DNA reads TGTGCCAGCAGTAGGGCGGGACGGCCCTACGAGCAGTACTTC.